Following are 7 T cell receptor beta chains from one sample sequenced in a study of cytomegalovirus exposure and HLA in healthy donors. Using immunoSEQ multiplex PCR, the repertoire was profiled, and TCRdb retains in-frame clones only, with some absent. The sample holds about 130,000 clones, 80% to 90% seen once. The sequenced sample was PBMCs. Receptors were obtained from a woman aged 30 to 39 in good health and CMV-seropositive.

V usage is TRBV5-6 and J usage is TRBJ1-2, with TRBD1 matching over 8 bases. This CDR3 has 15 residues. CDR1 is SGHDT and CDR2 is YYEEEE in the germline V gene. Trimming at V came to 4 bases and at J to 3 bases, leaving 8 bases not matched to a gene. The CDR3 DNA reads TGTGCCAGCAGCACGACAGGGGACCCACACTATGGCTACACCTTC. Translation gives CASSTTGDPHYGYTF.

The chain carries TRBV19 and TRBJ2-7; 9 bases align to TRBD1. The V gene end was trimmed by 6 bases and the J gene end by 2 bases; junction bases not matched to a gene: 14. CDR3 length equals 17 residues. Germline V CDR1 and CDR2: LNHDA, SQIVND (reference sequence). The CDR3 protein is CASSGTGQNGPPYEQYF. CDR3 DNA sequence: TGTGCCAGTAGCGGGACAGGGCAGAATGGACCTCCCTACGAGCAGTACTTC.

The rearrangement uses TRBV5-4 and TRBJ1-2, with a possible D match to TRBD1 (5 bases). V shed 5 bases and J shed 4 bases, with 27 bases lying between them. This CDR3 spans 18 amino acids. Germline V gene data show CDR1 as SGHNT and CDR2 as YYREEE (reference sequence). The CDR3 spells CASRTSPLRRGVGYGYTF. The CDR3 DNA reads TGTGCCAGCAGAACTTCCCCACTCAGACGGGGGGTAGGCTATGGCTACACCTTC. Complete variable domain (other parts from reference TRBV5-4 and TRBJ1-2): ETGVTQSPTHLIKTRGQQVTLRCSSQSGHNTVSWYQQALGQGPQFIFQYYREEENGRGNFPPRFSGLQFPNYSSELNVNALELDDSALYLCASRTSPLRRGVGYGYTFGSGTRLTVV.

The rearrangement uses TRBV7-3 and TRBJ2-2; TRBD2 matches 12 bases. The germline V gene encodes CDR1 SGHTA and CDR2 FQGTGA. The CDR3 length is 16 residues. J lost 5 bases, V lost 5 bases, and 6 bases had no gene match. CDR3 DNA: TGTGCCAGCAGCCCTAGCGGGAGGGAGGGGACCGGGGAGCTGTTTTTT. As protein: CASSPSGREGTGELFF.

The chain combines TRBV5-1 with TRBJ2-1; tentatively, D is TRBD2 (6 bases). V was shortened by 2 bases and J by 2 bases, with 8 bases between the two germline ends. The CDR3 has 14 residues. Germline V lookup: CDR1 SGHRS, CDR2 YFSETQ. The CDR3 protein is CASSFTGAYNEQFF. The CDR3 DNA reads TGCGCCAGCAGCTTTACGGGGGCCTACAATGAGCAGTTCTTC.

The V and J genes are TRBV28 and TRBJ1-1; tentatively, D is TRBD1 (5 bases). Germline loops: CDR1 MDHEN, CDR2 SYDVKM. V gave up 7 bases and J gave up 7 bases, with 19 bases separating them. The CDR3 length is 14 residues. The CDR3 bases are TGTGCCAGCACACAAGGAGGGGTCGTCTTTGAAGCTTTCTTT. Translation gives CASTQGGVVFEAFF.

The chain uses TRBV5-6 and TRBJ1-6, with a tentative D call TRBD1 (6 bases). Looked up from germline, CDR1 is SGHDT and CDR2 is YYEEEE. The CDR3 runs 16 residues. Trimming shortened V by 4 bases and J by 9 bases, and 20 bases separated the two germline ends. DNA of the CDR3: TGTGCCAGCAGCCGCCGGTACAGGGCATCCCGTTCACCCCTCCACTTT. Its translation: CASSRRYRASRSPLHF. The variable domain in full, completed from reference TRBV5-6 and TRBJ1-6, reads DAGVTQSPTHLIKTRGQQVTLRCSPKSGHDTVSWYQQALGQGPQFIFQYYEEEERQRGNFPDRFSGHQFPNYSSELNVNALLLGDSALYLCASSRRYRASRSPLHFGNGTRLTVT.